This section outlines one T cell receptor (beta chain) sequence together with its context. The repertoire was sequenced with immunoSEQ multiplex PCR; TCRdb's copy has only in-frame clones and lacks some. The repertoire holds some 110,000 clones, with more than 75% as singletons. This CDR3 spans 17 amino acids. With 0 bases clipped from V and 7 bases from J, the junction kept 11 bases outside the gene matches. Germline V CDR1 and CDR2: MGHRA, YSYEKL. This entry comes from a study of control samples from healthy donors and cancer patients. Sample: blood. V usage is TRBV4-1 and J usage is TRBJ1-4; 7 positions match TRBD1. The receptor was derived from a woman in her sixties or seventies in good health. CDR3 bases: TGCGCCAGCAGCCAAGATCCTCGGGCAGGGGGAGGTGAAAAACTGTTTTTT. It codes for CASSQDPRAGGGEKLFF.